This T cell receptor (beta chain) originates from a study of shared clonotypes between healthy human individuals. The wider study: The donor pool was made up of two women and a few men aged 18 to 49.

This table comes from immunoSEQ multiplex PCR, and its TCRdb copy is limited to in-frame clones, with some not included. This table has over a million clones, approximately 98% appearing once. Of note for this clone: Its antigen is currently unknown.

Study results and caveats: Only blood underwent sampling, and tissue repertoires likely differ. Across a handful of donors, naive CD4 shared around 5%, naive CD8 3.5% to 4%, memory CD4 roughly 2.1%, memory CD8 0.4% to 0.5%.

CD4+ cells underwent separation, giving CD45RA+ naive and CD45RA-negative memory subsets. J was trimmed by 8 bases and V by 6 bases; bases with no gene match: 18. Germline CDR1 LNHDA, CDR2 SQIVND (reference sequence). This CDR3 region has 17 residues. The chain links TRBV19 to TRBJ2-1; 8 bases are a match to TRBD2. Sequencing was performed on naive CD4+ T cells sorted from blood. Subset in this sample: CD45RA+ positively selected. This receptor was taken from a man younger than 45 in good health. In DNA form, the CDR3 reads TGTGCCAGTAGCAATACGGCGGGACTAGTTACCAGCCATGAGCAGTTCTTC. Its translation: CASSNTAGLVTSHEQFF.